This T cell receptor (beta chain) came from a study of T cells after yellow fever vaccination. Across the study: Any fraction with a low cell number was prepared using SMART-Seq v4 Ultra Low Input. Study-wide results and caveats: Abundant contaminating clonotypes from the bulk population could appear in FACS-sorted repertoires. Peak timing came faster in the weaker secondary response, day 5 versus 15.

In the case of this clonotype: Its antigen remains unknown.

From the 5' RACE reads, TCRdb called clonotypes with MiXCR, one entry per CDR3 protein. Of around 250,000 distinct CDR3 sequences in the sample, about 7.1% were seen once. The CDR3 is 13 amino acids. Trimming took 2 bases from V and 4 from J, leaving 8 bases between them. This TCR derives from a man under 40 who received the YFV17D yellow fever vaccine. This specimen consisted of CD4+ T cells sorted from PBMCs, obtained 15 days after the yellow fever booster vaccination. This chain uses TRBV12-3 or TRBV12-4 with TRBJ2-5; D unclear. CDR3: CASSLRDSETQYF. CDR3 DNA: TGTGCCAGCAGTTTAAGGGATTCAGAGACCCAGTACTTC.